A selection of T cell receptor beta chains follows, all from one sample in a study of T-cell memory formation after mild COVID-19. TCRdb passed the 5' RACE reads through MiXCR, listing each CDR3 protein once. The sample gives nearly 350,000 distinct CDR3 sequences, roughly 13% of which show up once; 20% to 25% is in the top ten. Sequencing input: PBMCs or a T cell subset sorted from them (not recorded which). The receptors were gathered from a man between 18 and 29 years old who had mild COVID-19 (a few samples of this study predate the infection). Cell type and time point are not known. Both conserved end residues are part of each CDR3. Fields, in order: CDR3 protein, CDR3 DNA, V gene, D gene, J gene, clone size. The D gene is left open where the match is weak. The size entry is marked missing in some rows and otherwise reads once, few, many or a size class.

CSAPGTGKTGELFF	TGCAGTGCTCCCGGGACAGGGAAGACCGGGGAGCTGTTTTTT	TRBV20-1	TRBD1	TRBJ2-2	NA
CSVGTFETQYF	TGCAGCGTTGGGACATTTGAGACCCAGTACTTC	TRBV29-1	NA	TRBJ2-5	NA
CASSYSESSYNEQFF	TGTGCCAGCAGTTACTCGGAGAGCTCCTACAATGAGCAGTTCTTC	TRBV6-2/TRBV6-3	NA	TRBJ2-1	NA
CASSHSGTGEGYTF	TGTGCCAGCAGCCACTCCGGGACAGGGGAGGGCTACACCTTC	TRBV14	TRBD1	TRBJ1-2	NA
CASSQRVGELFF	TGTGCCAGCAGTCAAAGGGTCGGGGAGCTGTTTTTT	TRBV7-6	NA	TRBJ2-2	NA
CSAAGTSGRTDTQYF	TGCAGTGCTGCCGGGACTAGCGGCCGCACAGATACGCAGTATTTT	TRBV20-1	TRBD2	TRBJ2-3	NA
CSVLLVLSTDTQYF	TGCAGTGTCCTACTCGTACTCAGCACAGATACGCAGTATTTT	TRBV20-1	NA	TRBJ2-3	NA
CSVAGTVQETQYF	TGCAGCGTGGCCGGGACAGTTCAAGAGACCCAGTACTTC	TRBV29-1	TRBD1	TRBJ2-5	NA
CASSSGMNTQYF	TGTGCCAGCAGCTCGGGGATGAATACGCAGTATTTT	TRBV7-2	NA	TRBJ2-3	NA
CSARGGSLYSNQPQHF	TGCAGTGCTAGGGGAGGAAGCCTCTATAGCAATCAGCCCCAGCATTTT	TRBV20-1	NA	TRBJ1-5	NA
CASSRPGSIYTF	TGTGCCAGCAGCCGCCCGGGAAGTATCTACACCTTC	TRBV3-1	NA	TRBJ1-2	NA
CALVDSPLHF	TGTGCTCTAGTGGATTCACCCCTCCACTTT	TRBV12-3/TRBV12-4	NA	TRBJ1-6	NA
CASSQVLGTSSETQYF	TGCGCCAGCAGCCAAGTCCTTGGGACTAGTAGCGAGACCCAGTACTTC	TRBV4-3	TRBD2	TRBJ2-5	few
CASSDQVPYF	TGTGCCAGCAGTGACCAGGTCCCGTACTTC	TRBV2	NA	TRBJ2-4	many
CASTPAGSFTEAFF	TGTGCCAGCACCCCAGCCGGTTCGTTCACTGAAGCTTTCTTT	TRBV12-3/TRBV12-4	NA	TRBJ1-1	few
CASTSGRLYEQYF	TGTGCCAGCACCTCTGGGAGGCTTTACGAGCAGTACTTC	TRBV21-1	NA	TRBJ2-7	NA
CASSLGMDTPTNEKLFF	TGTGCCAGCAGCTTGGGCATGGACACGCCAACTAATGAAAAACTGTTTTTT	TRBV7-4	NA	TRBJ1-4	NA
CASSPSGWDTEAFF	TGTGCCAGCAGCCCGTCAGGGTGGGACACTGAAGCTTTCTTT	TRBV7-2	NA	TRBJ1-1	many
CASSPTPSGPITDTQYF	TGTGCCAGCAGCCCGACCCCCAGCGGCCCCATCACAGATACGCAGTATTTT	TRBV4-2	NA	TRBJ2-3	many
CASSTDHEQFF	TGTGCCAGCAGTACTGACCATGAGCAGTTCTTC	TRBV9	NA	TRBJ2-1	few